The next 6 T cell receptor beta chains were all read from a single sample in a study of CD8+CD57+ T cells in acquired aplastic anemia listed by TCRdb under 2018. The sequencing machine was an Illumina HiSeq 2000. Profiling of TCR beta VDJ combinations and CDR3 sequences used genomic DNA as the template. TCRdb trimmed public reads at Q25 via fastp, called clones via MiXCR and kept in-frame beta chains. Entries that share a CDR3 protein sequence are merged under the most common genes and DNA. The sample table contains just over 400,000 distinct CDR3 sequences; only one count was recorded for under 80% of them. The ten largest clones add up to 4% of the sample. Sequenced sample: sorted CD4+, CD8+, or CD8+CD57+ T cells (not recorded which) from PBMCs. Receptors were obtained from a human donor in good health, serving as a control.

This chain links TRBV7-2 with TRBJ1-2, with a possible D match to TRBD1 (5 bases). Trimming removed 5 bases at V and 12 bases at J, with 19 bases between. The CDR3 has 13 residues. Germline loops: CDR1 SGHTA, CDR2 FQGNSA. DNA for the CDR3: TGTGCCAGCAGCCGGGACGGTGTTTCCGGCGACACCTTC. It is translated as CASSRDGVSGDTF. Looking up the rest from reference TRBV7-2 and TRBJ1-2 gives the full variable domain: GAGVSQSPSNKVTEKGKDVELRCDPISGHTALYWYRQSLGQGLEFLIYFQGNSAPDKSGLPSDRFSAERTGGSVSTLTIQRTQQEDSAVYLCASSRDGVSGDTFGSGTRLTVV.

The sample holds many counts of this clonotype. The chain carries TRBV5-1 and TRBJ2-7; 8 nucleotides align to TRBD2. V shed 7 bases and J 0 bases; nucleotides not matched to a gene: 3. Germline values: CDR1 SGHRS, CDR2 YFSETQ. This CDR3 has 13 amino acids. CDR3 protein: CASREGSSYEQYF. The CDR3 DNA reads as TGCGCCAGCCGGGAGGGGAGCTCCTACGAGCAGTACTTC.

Of note for this clonotype: At one boundary the junction diverges from the germline segment, which might be a read error. The chain recombines TRBV9 with TRBJ2-2, with a tentative D call TRBD2 (6 bases). Germline-derived CDR1 and CDR2 are SGDLS and YYNGEE. There are 14 residues in the CDR3. CDR3 protein: CASNASGGLTYNVF. CDR3 nucleotides: TGTGCCAGCAACGCCTCCGGGGGACTGACGTACAATGTTTTT.

This clonotype was detected many times. This chain uses TRBV3-1 with TRBJ1-5, with a tentative D call TRBD1 (5 bases). Trimming removed 3 bases from V and 3 bases from J, with 15 bases in between. Germline V gene lookup returns CDR1 LGHDT and CDR2 YNNKEL (reference sequence). This CDR3 is built from 16 residues. For the CDR3, the DNA is TGTGCCAGCAGCCACAGCCCACAGGTCGACAATCAGCCCCAGCATTTT. Translated, it gives CASSHSPQVDNQPQHF.

J is TRBJ1-6 and V is TRBV12-3 or TRBV12-4, with D perhaps matching TRBD1 (5 bases). CDR3 size: 16 residues. Trimming pared 6 bases from V and 5 bases from J, leaving 17 bases between. CDR3 bases: TGTGCCAGCAGACAAGATCCAGGGTTCGATAATTCACCCCTCCACTTT. Amino acids: CASRQDPGFDNSPLHF.

This clonotype has just a few counts. The chain has TRBV7-8 and TRBJ2-5; D is ambiguous. Between the trimmed V and J ends, which lost 3 bases and 3 bases, there was a span of 8 bases. CDR1 and CDR2 (germline): SGHVS, FQNEAQ. The CDR3 has 13 residues. In nucleotides, the CDR3 is TGTGCCAGCAGCTTTACGGTGGAAGAGACCCAGTACTTC. Its translation: CASSFTVEETQYF.